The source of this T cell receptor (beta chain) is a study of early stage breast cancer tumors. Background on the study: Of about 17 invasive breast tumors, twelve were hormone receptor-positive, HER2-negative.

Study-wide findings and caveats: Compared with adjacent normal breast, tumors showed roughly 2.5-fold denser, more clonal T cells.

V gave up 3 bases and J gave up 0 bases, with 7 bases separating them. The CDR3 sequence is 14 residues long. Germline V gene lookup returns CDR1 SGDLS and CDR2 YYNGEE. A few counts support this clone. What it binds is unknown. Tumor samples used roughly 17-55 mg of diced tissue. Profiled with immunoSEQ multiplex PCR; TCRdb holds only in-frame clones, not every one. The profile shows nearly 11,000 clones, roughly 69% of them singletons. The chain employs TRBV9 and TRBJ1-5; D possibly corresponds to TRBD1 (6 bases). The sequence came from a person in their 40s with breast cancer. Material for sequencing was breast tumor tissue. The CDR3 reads CASSAGDSNQPQHF. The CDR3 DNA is TGTGCCAGCAGCGCAGGGGATAGCAATCAGCCCCAGCATTTT. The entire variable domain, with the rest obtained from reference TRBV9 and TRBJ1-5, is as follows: DSGVTQTPKHLITATGQRVTLRCSPRSGDLSVYWYQQSLDQGLQFLIQYYNGEERAKGNILERFSAQQFPDLHSELNLSSLELGDSALYFCASSAGDSNQPQHFGDGTRLSIL.